Below, 8 T cell receptor beta chains from the same sample are listed, as sequenced in a study of Ad26.COV2.S vaccination and SARS-CoV-2 variants. Treatment defined: about 20 received Ad26.COV2.S at low or high dose, single or two shots; 5 received placebo; per-sample allocation not given. The samples were gathered on day 63 after the first injection of vaccine or placebo. Clones were read by immunoSEQ multiplex PCR, and TCRdb kept only the in-frame ones, dropping some. The top ten clones hold approximately 7% of a sample with over 300,000 clones, 83% of them seen once. The sequences come from peripheral blood, collected in a trial of Ad26.COV2.S vaccine versus placebo. The receptors derive from a person aged 18-65 years who received the Ad26.COV2.S COVID-19 vaccine or a placebo.

This rearrangement joins TRBV5-1 to TRBJ2-7, with D possibly being TRBD1 (6 bases). CDR3 length equals 13 residues. V was trimmed by 5 bases and J by 1 base, leaving 10 bases between them. Germline loops: CDR1 SGHRS, CDR2 YFSETQ. CDR3 coding DNA: TGCGCCAGCAGGAAGGGGGAATCCTACGAGCAGTACTTC. Amino acids: CASRKGESYEQYF.

J is TRBJ1-2 and V is TRBV18; 7 bases align to TRBD1. CDR3 length equals 12 residues. The V and J ends lost 4 bases and 8 bases, in that order; junction bases with no gene match: 4. Per germline, CDR1 KGHSH and CDR2 LQKENI. CDR3 loop: CASSRDSRGYTF. Written as DNA, the CDR3 is TGTGCCAGCTCACGGGACAGTCGGGGCTACACCTTC.

The rearrangement joins TRBV7-2 to TRBJ1-5; the D is unclear. Germline loops: CDR1 SGHTA, CDR2 FQGNSA. V was pared by 4 bases and J by 8 bases, with 9 bases between. The CDR3 covers 12 residues. CDR3 sequence reads: CASSWAGEPQHF. The DNA of the CDR3 is TGTGCCAGCAGCTGGGCGGGAGAGCCCCAGCATTTT.

The chain employs TRBV24-1 and TRBJ2-3, with TRBD2 matching over 10 bases. CDR1 and CDR2 (germline): KGHDR, SFDVKD. The CDR3 has 13 residues. Germline trimming cut 9 bases from V and 1 base from J; bases unmatched to any gene: 0. CDR3 DNA: TGTGCCACCGGGACTAGCGGCACAGATACGCAGTATTTT. This codes for CATGTSGTDTQYF.

The sample holds a few counts of this clone. This chain uses TRBV23-1 with TRBJ1-1, with 8 bases identical to TRBD1. TRBV23-1 is an ORF for which the function is uncertain. Trimming removed 3 bases from V and 4 bases from J; junction bases left unmatched: 7. CDR3 length equals 15 residues. Here the CDR3 reads CASSHRTGRGTEAFF. As DNA, the CDR3 is TGCGCCAGCAGTCACAGGACAGGGAGGGGCACTGAAGCTTTCTTT.

This clone was seen only once. V is TRBV6-5 and J is TRBJ2-7; possible D gene TRBD1, 5 bases. Trimming pared 2 bases from V and 4 bases from J, leaving 12 bases between. The CDR3 runs 14 residues. Germline V CDR1 and CDR2: MNHEY, SVGAGI. CDR3 nucleotides: TGTGCCAGCAGTTACCAGGGTAAGGGGTACGAGCAGTACTTC. It encodes CASSYQGKGYEQYF.

This clone was seen only once. The V gene is TRBV12-3 or TRBV12-4, the J gene TRBJ1-1, with D uncertain. The ends were cut back, 3 bases at V and 1 base at J, with 6 bases in the middle. The CDR3 is 13 amino acids. The CDR3 sequence: CASSFIGNTEAFF. For the CDR3, the DNA is TGTGCCAGCAGTTTTATTGGGAACACTGAAGCTTTCTTT.

This clone was counted a single time. This chain connects TRBV6-5 to TRBJ2-2; D is possibly TRBD1 (6 bases). CDR1 and CDR2 from the germline V gene are MNHEY and SVGAGI. Trimming cost V 7 bases and J 5 bases, with 14 bases left between them. The CDR3 contains 14 residues. CDR3 sequence (DNA): TGTGCCAGCACCCGGACAGACCCTACCGGGGAGCTGTTTTTT. Translated, it gives CASTRTDPTGELFF.